The next 2 T cell receptor beta chains were all read from a single sample in a study of T cell repertoires in cytomegalovirus infection. Via MiXCR, TCRdb re-called the reads, giving one row per CDR3 protein. The sample carries more than 65,000 distinct CDR3 sequences, 45% to 50% recorded once. Their cognate antigens are unknown. Sequencing was performed on CD8+ T cells from cultured PBMCs, taken from culture after CMV antigen stimulation. The receptors were sampled from a human donor in good health (CMV status not recorded). Some clones in this sample may be carry-over from other donors' samples.

This clonotype was recorded many times. The V call is TRBV7-6, the J call TRBJ2-1; no clear D gene. Trimming took off 1 base at V and 9 bases at J, with 7 bases between the two ends. The CDR3 has 12 amino acids. The germline gives CDR1 SGHVS, CDR2 FNYEAQ. CDR3 nucleotide sequence: TGTGCCAGCAGCTTAGAAGGGATTGAGCAGTTCTTC. Translated: CASSLEGIEQFF.

The sample holds a few counts of this clonotype. DNA for the CDR3: TGTGCCAGCACCCAAAGGGGGCAGGGGGCGAGAGAGCAGTACTTC. The encoded protein is CASTQRGQGAREQYF. The chain carries TRBV7-9 and TRBJ2-7; 8 positions agree with TRBD1. Germline CDR1 reads SEHNR; CDR2 reads FQNEAQ (reference sequence). V lost 7 bases, J lost 7 bases, and 15 bases stayed unmatched. The CDR3 runs to 15 residues. The entire variable domain, with the rest obtained from reference TRBV7-9 and TRBJ2-7, is as follows: DTGVSQNPRHKITKRGQNVTFRCDPISEHNRLYWYRQTLGQGPEFLTYFQNEAQLEKSRLLSDRFSAERPKGSFSTLEIQRTEQGDSAMYLCASTQRGQGAREQYFGPGTRLTVT.